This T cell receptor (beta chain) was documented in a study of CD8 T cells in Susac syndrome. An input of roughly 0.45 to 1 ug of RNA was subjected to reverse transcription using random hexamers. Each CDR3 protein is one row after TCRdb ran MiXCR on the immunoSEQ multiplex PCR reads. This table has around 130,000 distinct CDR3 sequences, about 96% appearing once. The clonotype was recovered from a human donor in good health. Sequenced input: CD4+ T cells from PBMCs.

The CDR3 spells CASSSPGKGYTF. The CDR3 DNA sequence: TGTGCCAGTAGTTCTCCAGGGAAAGGCTACACCTTC. This chain links TRBV19 with TRBJ1-2, with D perhaps matching TRBD1 (5 bases). V gave up 5 bases and J gave up 8 bases, with 12 bases separating them. This CDR3 spans 12 amino acids. Germline V gene lookup returns CDR1 LNHDA and CDR2 SQIVND (reference sequence).